This TCR beta chain was identified in a study of T cell changes during pregnancy in multiple sclerosis. The method was immunoSEQ multiplex PCR; TCRdb's version includes in-frame clones alone and lacks a portion of them. The table has 50,000 or so clones, approximately 91% seen once. The sequencing used peripheral blood, collected after pregnancy. The origin of this receptor is a female donor in good health, enrolled as a control in a pregnancy study.

The CDR3 here is CASSYSWRRGGGELFF. CDR3 nucleotide sequence: TGTGCCAGCAGTTACTCGTGGCGGAGGGGGGGCGGGGAGCTGTTTTTT. The V call is TRBV6-5, the J call TRBJ2-2; weak D call: TRBD2 (7 bases). The CDR3 loop spans 16 amino acids. Germline CDR1 MNHEY, CDR2 SVGAGI. V was shortened by 0 bases and J by 7 bases, with 15 bases between the two germline ends.